The 28 T cell receptor beta chains in this list originate from one sample, sequenced in a study of blood T cell repertoires in COVID-19 (TCRdb year 2020). Libraries were prepared through the immunoSEQ multiplex PCR assay. As stored in TCRdb, this immuneACCESS dataset retains in-frame rearrangements with V and J assigned. A fraction of the clones does not appear; measured against another copy, unresolved V genes explain less than half of the discrepancy, and the remainder lacks a known reason. Across this sample there are a few hundred thousand clones, with around 87% seen only once. The leading ten clones occupy around 5.1% of the sample. The sample taken for sequencing was peripheral blood. These receptors all come from a woman aged 55-70 years with COVID-19, enrolled during active disease.

The chain couples TRBV30 to TRBJ1-5; TRBD1 might be the D (5 bases). The germline V and J ends were trimmed by 4 bases and 3 bases, with 10 bases remaining between them. The germline V gene encodes CDR1 GTSNPN and CDR2 SVGIG (reference sequence). The CDR3 sequence is 13 residues long. CDR3 in DNA: TGTGCCTGGAAGGCGGGGCACAATCAGCCCCAGCATTTT. This encodes CAWKAGHNQPQHF.

This chain joins TRBV6-4 and TRBJ2-1; 8 bases line up with TRBD1. Trimming removed 0 bases from V and 8 bases from J; junction bases left unmatched: 0. The CDR3 is 13 amino acids. Germline CDR1 reads MRHNA; CDR2 reads SNTAGT. Here the CDR3 DNA reads TGTGCCAGCAGTGACTCGGACAGGGATGAGCAGTTCTTC. This sequence encodes CASSDSDRDEQFF.

V gene TRBV11-2 combines with J gene TRBJ2-1; 10 nucleotides align to TRBD2. The V gene's germline CDR1 is SGHAT and CDR2 FQNNGV. The CDR3 is made up of 16 amino acids. V lost 5 bases, J lost 6 bases, and 10 bases stayed unmatched. The CDR3: CASSLGWASGSNEQFF. CDR3 bases: TGTGCCAGCAGCCTAGGGTGGGCTAGCGGGAGCAATGAGCAGTTCTTC.

CDR3 nucleotides: TGTGCCATCAACTCGGGACAGGCTGAGACCCAGTACTTC. Translating it yields CAINSGQAETQYF. The chain combines TRBV10-3 with TRBJ2-5; 8 bases are shared with TRBD1. Germline assignment: CDR1 ENHRY and CDR2 SYGVKD. V lost 7 bases, J lost 5 bases, and 6 bases stayed unmatched. The CDR3 has 13 amino acids.

This clone appeared a few times. V is TRBV19 and J is TRBJ1-6; 8 nucleotides agree with TRBD1. Trimming at V came to 5 bases and at J to 7 bases, leaving 7 bases not matched to a gene. The germline CDR1 and CDR2 sequences are LNHDA and SQIVND (reference sequence). The CDR3 is 15 residues long. Written as DNA, the CDR3 is TGTGCCAGTAGTCAAGGGACAGGAGGAAATTCACCCCTCCACTTT. Its protein product is CASSQGTGGNSPLHF.

The V gene is TRBV5-1, the J gene TRBJ2-4, with D possibly matching TRBD1 (6 bases). Germline CDR1 reads SGHRS; CDR2 reads YFSETQ. The CDR3 extends over 21 amino acids. Trimming stripped 0 bases from V and 3 bases from J, with 28 bases between. The CDR3 loop reads CASSLGLQGRGPSQGKNIQYF. The CDR3 DNA is TGCGCCAGCAGCTTGGGACTACAGGGAAGGGGACCTAGCCAAGGCAAAAACATTCAGTACTTC.

The chain carries TRBV29-1 and TRBJ1-3; no firm D call. In germline, CDR1 is SQVTM, CDR2 ANQGSEA. The length of the CDR3 is 12 residues. V gave up 0 bases and J gave up 14 bases, with 14 bases separating them. The CDR3 nucleotides read TGCAGCGTTGAAGATTTTACCCGAACGGTATATTTT. Translated, it gives CSVEDFTRTVYF.

V and J are TRBV6-6 and TRBJ1-4; D is ambiguous. The germline V and J ends were trimmed by 6 bases and 3 bases, with 5 bases remaining between them. The CDR3 loop spans 12 amino acids. Germline values: CDR1 MNHNY, CDR2 SVGAGI (reference sequence). The DNA of the CDR3 is TGTGCCAGCAGGGGCGCTAATGAAAAACTGTTTTTT. Protein sequence: CASRGANEKLFF.

V usage is TRBV11-3 and J usage is TRBJ2-2; TRBD2 matches at 7 bases. Germline assignment: CDR1 SGHNT and CDR2 YENEEA. The CDR3 spans 16 residues. J was trimmed by 1 base and V by 1 base; bases with no gene match: 3. The CDR3 nucleotides are TGTGCCAGCAGCTTAGTCCCTAGCGGGAACACCGGGGAGCTGTTTTTT. It yields the protein CASSLVPSGNTGELFF.

The chain joins TRBV7-2 to TRBJ2-7; TRBD1 matches 7 bases. Germline V gene data show CDR1 as SGHTA and CDR2 as FQGNSA. J gave up 0 bases and V 5 bases, and 7 bases lay outside the gene matches. The CDR3 runs to 15 residues. This CDR3 reads CASSSPGQLSYEQYF. CDR3 DNA: TGTGCCAGCAGCAGTCCGGGACAGCTCTCCTACGAGCAGTACTTC.

This sequence joins TRBV7-2 and TRBJ1-2; 10 bases are shared with TRBD1. CDR1 and CDR2 (germline): SGHTA, FQGNSA. V lost 0 bases and J lost 7; bases outside the gene matches: 11. The CDR3 extends over 17 amino acids. The CDR3 bases are TGTGCCAGCAGCTTAGCGGCTTTTGACAGGGGGCGCGGTGGCTACACCTTC. The encoded protein is CASSLAAFDRGRGGYTF.

This rearrangement joins TRBV5-1 to TRBJ1-5; 9 bases are shared with TRBD1. CDR1 SGHRS and CDR2 YFSETQ come from the germline V gene. The CDR3 contains 15 residues. Trimming took 0 bases from V and 10 from J; bases not matched to a gene: 8. CDR3 residues: CASSLAGGQGEPQHF. CDR3 sequence (DNA): TGCGCCAGCAGCTTGGCCGGGGGACAGGGCGAACCCCAGCATTTT.

This rearrangement joins TRBV6-5 to TRBJ1-1; D perhaps matches TRBD1 (6 bases). The germline V and J ends were trimmed by 2 bases and 6 bases, with 13 bases remaining between them. The CDR3 is 14 amino acids. Germline V CDR1 and CDR2: MNHEY, SVGAGI. The DNA for the CDR3 is TGTGCCAGCAGTTACGGACAGCCGAGCGCTGAAGCTTTCTTT. Its translation is CASSYGQPSAEAFF.

The CDR3 DNA reads TGTGCCAGCAGTGAATATCCCCCGGACTGGTCCACAGATACGCAGTATTTT. As protein: CASSEYPPDWSTDTQYF. The V gene is TRBV2, the J gene TRBJ2-3; the D gene is possibly TRBD2 (5 bases). The CDR3 extends over 17 amino acids. Per germline, CDR1 SNHLY and CDR2 FYNNEI. V lost 2 bases and J 2 bases, leaving 17 bases between the germline ends.

The chain carries TRBV4-2 and TRBJ2-1; 15 nucleotides align to TRBD2. The length of the CDR3 is 15 residues. From germline, CDR1 is LGHNA and CDR2 YNFKEQ. Losses at the gene ends were 4 bases for V and 9 bases for J; bases not matched to a gene: 4. CDR3 sequence reads: CASSLPGLAGGEQFF. DNA of the CDR3: TGTGCCAGCAGCCTTCCGGGACTAGCGGGAGGTGAGCAGTTCTTC.

This rearrangement joins TRBV2 to TRBJ1-5; 8 nucleotides match TRBD1. The CDR3 length is 15 residues. The germline V gene encodes CDR1 SNHLY and CDR2 FYNNEI. Trimming removed 5 bases from V and 0 bases from J; junction bases left unmatched: 3. Written as DNA, the CDR3 is TGTGCCAGCAGTCGACAGGGGCGTAGCAATCAGCCCCAGCATTTT. Encoded protein: CASSRQGRSNQPQHF.

There are a few counts of this clone. This chain joins TRBV28 and TRBJ1-2; 8 bases are shared with TRBD1. Looked up from germline, CDR1 is MDHEN and CDR2 is SYDVKM. The CDR3 is 16 amino acids. Germline trimming cut 6 bases from V and 1 base from J; bases unmatched to any gene: 10. The CDR3 sequence is CASRAQGGDLNYGYTF. The CDR3 bases are TGTGCCAGCAGGGCACAGGGGGGCGATCTTAACTATGGCTACACCTTC.

This chain joins TRBV28 and TRBJ2-7; the match to TRBD1 covers 7 bases. In germline, CDR1 is MDHEN, CDR2 SYDVKM. The CDR3 consists of 12 residues. Trimming removed 7 bases from V and 6 bases from J; junction bases left unmatched: 6. The CDR3 reads CASTGGWREQYF. The CDR3 nucleotides are TGTGCCAGCACAGGGGGATGGCGCGAGCAGTACTTC.

Concerning this clone: The identical CDR3 is also encoded by other nucleotide sequences in the sample. V usage is TRBV30 and J usage is TRBJ1-5, with TRBD1 as a possible D gene (6 bases). Germline values: CDR1 GTSNPN, CDR2 SVGIG (reference sequence). The CDR3 extends over 13 amino acids. The V gene lost 0 bases and the J gene lost 7 bases, with 10 bases spanning the gap. CDR3 coding DNA: TGTGCCTGGAGTGTACAGGGCGGGCAGCCCCAGCATTTT. Its translation: CAWSVQGGQPQHF.

The rearrangement uses TRBV6-4 and TRBJ1-5; D call uncertain. The CDR3 length is 13 residues. Germline CDR1 is MRHNA and CDR2 is SNTAGT. Deletions cut 3 bases from V and 4 bases from J, with 7 bases between. CDR3 loop: CASSEELNQPQHF. The CDR3 bases are TGTGCCAGCAGTGAGGAGTTAAATCAGCCCCAGCATTTT.

The genes are TRBV7-3 and TRBJ2-2, with a possible D match to TRBD1 (5 bases). Germline V gene sequence: CDR1 SGHTA, CDR2 FQGTGA. The CDR3 totals 15 residues. Between the trimmed V and J ends, which lost 0 bases and 5 bases, there was a span of 10 bases. CDR3 sequence (DNA): TGTGCCAGCAGCTTAACGTCAGGGCAGACCGGGGAGCTGTTTTTT. Its protein is CASSLTSGQTGELFF.

V is TRBV24-1 and J is TRBJ2-3, with TRBD2 matching 8 bases. Germline trimming cut 4 bases from V and 2 bases from J; bases unmatched to any gene: 7. The CDR3 contains 16 residues. Germline V CDR1 and CDR2: KGHDR, SFDVKD. CDR3: CATSDQTSGNTDTQYF. As DNA, the CDR3 is TGTGCCACCAGTGACCAAACTAGCGGCAACACAGATACGCAGTATTTT.

V gene TRBV4-1 combines with J gene TRBJ2-7; D ambiguous. Germline assignment: CDR1 MGHRA and CDR2 YSYEKL. V was clipped by 5 bases and J by 0 bases, with 17 bases between them. The CDR3 has 16 residues. DNA of the CDR3: TGCGCCAGCAGCGCGATCGGCGGCGGATCCTCCTACGAGCAGTACTTC. Protein: CASSAIGGGSSYEQYF.

The V and J genes are TRBV30 and TRBJ2-6; D is perhaps TRBD2 (6 bases). Germline CDR1 and CDR2: GTSNPN and SVGIG (reference sequence). The germline V and J ends were trimmed by 0 bases and 1 base, with 19 bases remaining between them. The CDR3 has 19 residues. CDR3 loop: CAWSVQRGLFRSGANVLTF. The CDR3 DNA is TGTGCCTGGAGTGTACAAAGGGGACTGTTCCGATCTGGGGCCAACGTCCTGACTTTC.

The chain is built from TRBV10-3 and TRBJ2-1, with 8 bases fitting TRBD2. Trimming removed 0 bases from V and 9 bases from J; junction bases left unmatched: 7. The CDR3 sequence is 15 residues long. Germline CDR1 ENHRY, CDR2 SYGVKD. The CDR3 sequence is CAISESPGGPGEQFF. The CDR3 DNA reads as TGTGCCATCAGTGAGTCTCCGGGAGGGCCAGGTGAGCAGTTCTTC.

The chain uses TRBV27 and TRBJ1-1, with D maybe TRBD1 (5 bases). The length of the CDR3 is 15 residues. Per germline, CDR1 MNHEY and CDR2 SMNVEV (reference sequence). V was cut by 5 bases and J by 6 bases, with 19 bases left in between. The CDR3 sequence: CASSETPGGKPEAFF. CDR3 in DNA: TGTGCCAGCAGTGAGACGCCGGGGGGGAAGCCTGAAGCTTTCTTT.

This clone was seen a handful of times. This sequence joins TRBV10-2 and TRBJ1-5; 8 nucleotides match TRBD1. Germline lookup yields CDR1 WSHSY and CDR2 SAAADI. The CDR3 runs to 14 residues. Unmatched junction bases numbered 3, after V lost 6 bases and J lost 2 bases. CDR3 protein: CASRDRVGNQPQHF. CDR3 DNA: TGCGCCAGCAGGGACAGGGTTGGCAATCAGCCCCAGCATTTT.

The genes are TRBV28 and TRBJ2-5, with 7 bases matching TRBD2. The germline CDR1 and CDR2 sequences are MDHEN and SYDVKM. The CDR3 consists of 16 residues. The trim removed 5 bases at V and 5 bases at J, leaving 14 bases unmatched. The CDR3 loop is CASSVSSGRTGETQYF. The CDR3 DNA reads as TGTGCCAGCAGTGTATCTAGCGGAAGGACGGGGGAGACCCAGTACTTC.